This T cell receptor (beta chain) was recorded in a study of identical twins. The ends were cut back, 2 bases at V and 2 bases at J, with 17 bases in the middle. The CDR3 loop spans 16 amino acids. The V gene's germline CDR1 is DFQATT and CDR2 SNEGSKA (reference sequence). This clonotype was seen ten or more times. Its antigen is unknown. Study-level findings and limits: Zero-insertion analyses might be partly confounded by invariant T cells like MAIT and iNKT.

TCRdb re-called the 5' RACE reads through MiXCR, storing one row per CDR3 protein. Among 200,000 to 250,000 distinct CDR3 sequences listed, roughly 7% were seen once. A further study also used this sample, focusing on yellow fever vaccine responses in identical twins.

The sequence was obtained from a young woman in good health. The sequencing input was memory (CD45RO+) T cells sorted from blood. V is TRBV20-1 and J is TRBJ2-3, with D hard to call. In DNA, the CDR3 is TGCAGTGCTAGACCGGGCCCCGGTAAAATCACAGATACGCAGTATTTT. This sequence encodes CSARPGPGKITDTQYF.